Sequencing of this T cell receptor beta chain was carried out in a study of cytomegalovirus exposure and HLA in healthy donors. Turning to the study itself: The 100 million to 120 million unique TCR beta sequences, from roughly 170 million T cells, were found by an earlier analysis.

CDR1 and CDR2 from the germline V gene are SGHRS and YFSETQ. This CDR3 is 14 amino acids long. The V gene lost 0 bases and the J gene lost 2 bases, with 6 bases spanning the gap. Primers: 60 Vbeta forward and 13 Jbeta reverse. Here immunoSEQ multiplex PCR was the method, and the copy in TCRdb shows in-frame clones only, minus some. Altogether under 200,000 clones are present, 78% being singletons, with the ten largest covering around 3.2%. A word on this clone: Other DNA sequences in this sample translate to the same CDR3.

The source of this sequence is a woman between 50 and 59 years old in good health and CMV-seropositive. Specimen: PBMCs. The chain joins TRBV5-1 to TRBJ1-5; the D is unclear. CDR3 loop: CASSLGTGNQPQHF. The CDR3 DNA is TGCGCCAGCAGCTTGGGTACAGGCAATCAGCCCCAGCATTTT.